The present TCR beta chain was sequenced within a study of OX40 agonist ivuxolimab in advanced cancers. Study-wide background: The study treated patients with ivuxolimab, an agonistic anti-OX40 (CD134) antibody. Three patients responded partially, comprising one with hepatocellular carcinoma and two with cutaneous melanoma.

This clone was counted once. Germline V gene lookup returns CDR1 MNHEY and CDR2 SMNVEV (reference sequence). The V end was cut by 3 bases, the J end by 3 bases, with 9 bases between. The CDR3 runs 13 residues. TCRdb keeps only in-frame clones here, not all; method: immunoSEQ multiplex PCR. The sample includes 44,000 or so clones, under 95% seen only once; the top ten take under 20%. Sequenced material: CD4+ or CD8+ T cells sorted from blood, taken in a trial of the OX40 agonist ivuxolimab. This TCR was sampled from an adult with an advanced solid tumor such as melanoma, head and neck, liver or kidney cancer. V gene TRBV27 combines with J gene TRBJ2-7, with D possibly matching TRBD1 (5 bases). The CDR3 region has the DNA TGTGCCAGCAGTTTCGACAGTTACTACGAGCAGTACTTC. Translating gives CASSFDSYYEQYF.